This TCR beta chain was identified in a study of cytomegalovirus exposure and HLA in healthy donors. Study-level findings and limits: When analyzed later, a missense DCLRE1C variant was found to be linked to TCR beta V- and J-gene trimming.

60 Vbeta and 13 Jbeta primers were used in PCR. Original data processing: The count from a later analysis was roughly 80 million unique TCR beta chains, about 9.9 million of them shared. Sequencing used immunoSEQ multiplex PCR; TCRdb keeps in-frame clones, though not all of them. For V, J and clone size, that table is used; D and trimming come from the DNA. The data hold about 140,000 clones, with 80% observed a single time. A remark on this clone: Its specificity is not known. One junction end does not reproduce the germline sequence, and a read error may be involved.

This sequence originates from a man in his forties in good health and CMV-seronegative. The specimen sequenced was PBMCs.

The DNA of the CDR3 is TGTGCTAGCAGCCTACGACCAGGGGCCCACGAGCAGTACTTC. Amino acids: CASSLRPGAHEQYF. The rearrangement joins TRBV7-7 to TRBJ2-5; tentatively, D is TRBD1 (6 bases). The last part of the DNA fits TRBJ2-7 better; the J call may be wrong. The CDR3 runs to 14 residues. Germline CDR1 SSHAT, CDR2 FNYEAQ (reference sequence).